These 12 T cell receptor beta chains were all obtained from the same sample, sequenced in a study of T cell changes during pregnancy in multiple sclerosis. This table comes from immunoSEQ multiplex PCR, and its TCRdb copy is limited to in-frame clones, with some not included. The sample has around 53,000 clones, around 90% seen once. Here the sequenced sample was CD8+ T cells from peripheral blood mononuclear cells, taken before pregnancy. The receptors here all came from a female donor with multiple sclerosis, enrolled in a pregnancy study.

This clone was seen a few times. Other DNA sequences in the sample encode the same CDR3. The CDR3 DNA reads TGTGCCAGCAGCGTAGGCGGGGGCATCACTGAAGCTTTCTTT. Translating gives CASSVGGGITEAFF. The chain combines TRBV9 with TRBJ1-1; a weak D match, TRBD1 (6 bases). V was pared by 0 bases and J by 4 bases, with 10 bases between. The CDR3 extends over 14 amino acids. Germline V CDR1 and CDR2: SGDLS, YYNGEE. Looking up the rest from reference TRBV9 and TRBJ1-1 gives the full variable domain: DSGVTQTPKHLITATGQRVTLRCSPRSGDLSVYWYQQSLDQGLQFLIQYYNGEERAKGNILERFSAQQFPDLHSELNLSSLELGDSALYFCASSVGGGITEAFFGQGTRLTVV.

This clone was recorded many times. This sequence joins TRBV10-3 and TRBJ2-2, with D tentatively TRBD2 (5 bases). Germline V CDR1 and CDR2: ENHRY, SYGVKD. Trimming removed 2 bases from V and 5 bases from J, with 6 bases in between. The CDR3 spans 13 residues. The CDR3 loop reads CAISEGETGELFF. In DNA form, the CDR3 reads TGTGCCATCAGTGAGGGGGAGACCGGGGAGCTGTTTTTT.

V is TRBV7-8 and J is TRBJ2-2, with TRBD1 identical over 8 bases. This CDR3 spans 17 amino acids. Trimming took 5 bases from V and 0 from J; bases not matched to a gene: 8. The germline V gene has CDR1 SGHVS and CDR2 FQNEAQ. The CDR3 region is CASSRKGQESNTGELFF. In nucleotides, the CDR3 is TGTGCCAGCAGCCGCAAGGGACAGGAGTCGAACACCGGGGAGCTGTTTTTT.

This clone was observed a few times. The V and J genes are TRBV9 and TRBJ1-6, with 9 nucleotides matching TRBD1. After removal of 6 bases from V and 9 bases from J, the junction contained 7 bases not matched to a gene. CDR1 is SGDLS, CDR2 YYNGEE, per germline. The CDR3 is made up of 14 amino acids. CDR3 residues: CASTGGQGFSPLHF. The CDR3 region has the DNA TGTGCCAGCACCGGGGGACAGGGTTTTTCACCCCTCCACTTT.

The chain links TRBV2 to TRBJ2-7; TRBD2 is a possible D gene (6 bases). CDR1 and CDR2 (germline): SNHLY, FYNNEI. This CDR3 has 14 amino acids. V lost 10 bases and J lost 0, with 16 bases in between. CDR3: CAITEVGSSYEQYF. In nucleotides, the CDR3 is TGTGCCATAACAGAGGTCGGGAGCTCCTACGAGCAGTACTTC. Variable domain in full (rest from reference TRBV2 and TRBJ2-7): EPEVTQTPSHQVTQMGQEVILRCVPISNHLYFYWYRQILGQKVEFLVSFYNNEISEKSEIFDDQFSVERPDGSNFTLKIRSTKLEDSAMYFCAITEVGSSYEQYFGPGTRLTVT.

The chain recombines TRBV9 with TRBJ2-3; weak D call: TRBD2 (5 bases). The CDR3 runs 18 residues. Germline lookup yields CDR1 SGDLS and CDR2 YYNGEE. Between the trimmed V and J ends, which lost 4 bases and 0 bases, there was a span of 21 bases. The CDR3 protein is CASSPWTLPETSTDTQYF. The DNA of the CDR3 is TGTGCCAGCAGCCCTTGGACTCTCCCGGAAACAAGCACAGATACGCAGTATTTT.

V and J are TRBV29-1 and TRBJ1-2, with 7 bases that match TRBD1. This CDR3 contains 11 residues. The germline V gene encodes CDR1 SQVTM and CDR2 ANQGSEA. J was trimmed by 8 bases and V by 6 bases; bases with no gene match: 6. CDR3 bases: TGCAGCGTCATCGACAGGGACGGCTACACCTTC. Protein product: CSVIDRDGYTF.

The chain has TRBV4-2 and TRBJ1-2, with TRBD1 matching over 8 bases. The V and J ends lost 0 bases and 7 bases, in that order; junction bases with no gene match: 7. Looked up from germline, CDR1 is LGHNA and CDR2 is YNFKEQ. This CDR3 has 15 residues. The CDR3 protein is CASSQDRQGQVGYTF. The CDR3 region has the DNA TGTGCCAGCAGCCAAGATCGACAGGGACAGGTTGGCTACACCTTC.

The chain has TRBV19 and TRBJ2-2, with 9 bases identical to TRBD2. The CDR3 covers 15 residues. V was pared by 2 bases and J by 6 bases, with 4 bases of the junction left unmatched. Germline CDR1 LNHDA, CDR2 SQIVND (reference sequence). For the CDR3, the DNA is TGTGCCAGTAGTATAATAACTAGCGGGTCCGGGGAGCTGTTTTTT. This codes for CASSIITSGSGELFF.

The chain links TRBV4-3 to TRBJ2-3; 8 bases align to TRBD2. Germline V gives CDR1 LGHNA, CDR2 YSLEER. The CDR3 runs 14 residues. The V and J ends lost 0 bases and 5 bases, in that order; junction bases with no gene match: 1. The CDR3 DNA reads TGCGCCAGCAGCCAAGATAGCGGGAAAGATACGCAGTATTTT. Amino acid sequence: CASSQDSGKDTQYF.

V usage is TRBV6-5 and J usage is TRBJ2-1; D ambiguous. V was pared by 10 bases and J by 3 bases, with 13 bases between. CDR3 size: 13 residues. CDR1 is MNHEY and CDR2 is SVGAGI in the germline V gene. The DNA for the CDR3 is TGTGCCACCCAGGTAGGAAACTACAATGAGCAGTTCTTC. It specifies CATQVGNYNEQFF.

The chain combines TRBV2 with TRBJ2-7; the D gene is possibly TRBD1 (5 bases). The germline V and J ends were trimmed by 1 base and 6 bases, with 13 bases remaining between them. There are 14 residues in the CDR3. Germline lookup yields CDR1 SNHLY and CDR2 FYNNEI. The CDR3 here is CASSEVTDIAEQYF. The CDR3 DNA sequence: TGTGCCAGCAGTGAAGTGACAGATATTGCCGAGCAGTACTTC.